This record covers a single T cell receptor (beta chain). Its antigen is undetermined. At one boundary the junction diverges from the germline segment, which might be a read error. Germline V lookup: CDR1 SGHRS, CDR2 YFSETQ. The CDR3 contains 12 residues. RNA transcripts provided the source from which TCR beta CDR3 regions were amplified. First-round RT-PCR targeting the TCR CDR3 was performed with the HTBI primer set. MiXCR, applied by TCRdb to the multiplex PCR reads, yields one record per CDR3 protein. The data hold 600,000 to 700,000 distinct CDR3 sequences, with 45% observed a single time. This record comes from a study of T cells in Graves' hyperthyroidism and ophthalmopathy. Study-wide findings and caveats: Blood also showed most of the thyroid clonotypes that were expanded above 0.001. In simple terms, a model built on 13 V-J features told ophthalmopathy apart from stable hyperthyroidism.

Diagnostic assessment was based on clinical symptoms, serum thyroxine and TRAb, thyroid ultrasound and orbital computed tomography. The sample was peripheral blood or thyroid tissue (not recorded which). This rearrangement joins TRBV5-1 to TRBJ2-7; possibly TRBD2 for D (5 bases). This sequence was found in an adult man with Graves' disease, either hyperthyroidism or ophthalmopathy (not recorded which). CDR3 DNA: TGTGCCAGCAGCGGCGGCGGCGGCGAGCAGTACTTC. It translates to CASSGGGGEQYF.